This T cell receptor (beta chain) was observed in a study of T cell repertoires in cytomegalovirus infection. Whole-study context: Indicated by public TCR beta signatures were CMV infection and matching HLA type. Findings of the study overall: HLA-C-restricted CMV clonotypes gave the most frequent clonotype in two of eight donors. Carriers of CMV plus the relevant HLA were identified by cumulative public TCR beta family frequency.

TCRdb analysed the reads with MiXCR anew, one entry per CDR3 protein. The data show some 200,000 distinct CDR3 sequences, with about a tenth seen just once and around 4.4% held by the top ten. CDR1 is SGHNT, CDR2 YYREEE, per germline (reference sequence). The CDR3 loop spans 12 amino acids. Trimming cost V 2 bases and J 9 bases, with 10 bases left between them. This clonotype was counted at least ten times. Its antigen is not known. This sequence originates from a human donor in good health (CMV status not recorded). Some clones in this sample may be carry-over from other donors' samples. The chain recombines TRBV5-4 with TRBJ2-3, with D possibly matching TRBD2 (6 bases). The sequenced sample was PBMCs. This chain's CDR3 is CASSFPSETQYF. CDR3 nucleotides: TGTGCCAGCAGCTTCCCTAGCGAGACGCAGTATTTT.